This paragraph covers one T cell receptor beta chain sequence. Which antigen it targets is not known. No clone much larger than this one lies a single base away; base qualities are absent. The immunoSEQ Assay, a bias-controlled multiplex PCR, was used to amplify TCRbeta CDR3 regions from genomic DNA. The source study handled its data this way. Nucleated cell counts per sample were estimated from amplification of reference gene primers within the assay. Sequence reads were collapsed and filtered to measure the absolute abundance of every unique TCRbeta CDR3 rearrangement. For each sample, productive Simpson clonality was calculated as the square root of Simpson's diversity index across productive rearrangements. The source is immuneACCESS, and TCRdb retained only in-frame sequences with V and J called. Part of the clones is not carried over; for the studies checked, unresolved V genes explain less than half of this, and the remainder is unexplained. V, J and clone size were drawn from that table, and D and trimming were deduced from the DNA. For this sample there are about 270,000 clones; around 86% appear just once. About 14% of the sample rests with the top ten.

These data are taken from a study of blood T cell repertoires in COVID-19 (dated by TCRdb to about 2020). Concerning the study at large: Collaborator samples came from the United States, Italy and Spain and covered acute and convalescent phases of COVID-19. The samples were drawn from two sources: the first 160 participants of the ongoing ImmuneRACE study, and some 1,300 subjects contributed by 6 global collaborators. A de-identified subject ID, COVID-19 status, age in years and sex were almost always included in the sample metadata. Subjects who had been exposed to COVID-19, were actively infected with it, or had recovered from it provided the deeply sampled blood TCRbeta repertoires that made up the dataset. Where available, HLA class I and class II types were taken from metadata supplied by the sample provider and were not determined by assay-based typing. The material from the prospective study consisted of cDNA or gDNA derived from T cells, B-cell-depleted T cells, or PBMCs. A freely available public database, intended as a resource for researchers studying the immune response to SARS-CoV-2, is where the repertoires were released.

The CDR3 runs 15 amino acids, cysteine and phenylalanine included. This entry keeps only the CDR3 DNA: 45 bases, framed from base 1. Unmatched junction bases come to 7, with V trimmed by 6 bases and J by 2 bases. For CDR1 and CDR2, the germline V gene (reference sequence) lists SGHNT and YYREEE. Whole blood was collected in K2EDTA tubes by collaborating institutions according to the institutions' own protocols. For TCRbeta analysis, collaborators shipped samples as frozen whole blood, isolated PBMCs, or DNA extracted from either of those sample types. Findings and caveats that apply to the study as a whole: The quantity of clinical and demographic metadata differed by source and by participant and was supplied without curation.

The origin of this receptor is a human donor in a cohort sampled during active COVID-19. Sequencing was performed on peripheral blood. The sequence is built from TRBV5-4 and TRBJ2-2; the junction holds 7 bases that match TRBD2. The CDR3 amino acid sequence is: CASTQGGANTGELFF. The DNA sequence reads TGTGCCAGCACCCAGGGAGGGGCCAACACCGGGGAGCTGTTTTTT.